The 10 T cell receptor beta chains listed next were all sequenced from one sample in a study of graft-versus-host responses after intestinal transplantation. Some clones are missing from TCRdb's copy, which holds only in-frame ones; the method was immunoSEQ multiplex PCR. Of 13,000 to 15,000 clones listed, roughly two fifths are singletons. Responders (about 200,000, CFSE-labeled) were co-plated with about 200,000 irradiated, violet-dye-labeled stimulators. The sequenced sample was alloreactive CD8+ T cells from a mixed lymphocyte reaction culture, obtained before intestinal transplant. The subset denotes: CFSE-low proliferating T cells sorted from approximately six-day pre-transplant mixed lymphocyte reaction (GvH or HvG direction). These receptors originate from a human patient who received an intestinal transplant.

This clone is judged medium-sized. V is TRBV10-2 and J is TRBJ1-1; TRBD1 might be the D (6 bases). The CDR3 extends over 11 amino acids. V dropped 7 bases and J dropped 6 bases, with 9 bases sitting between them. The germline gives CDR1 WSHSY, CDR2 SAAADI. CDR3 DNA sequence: TGCGCCAGCACCAGGGGACCTGAAGCTTTCTTT. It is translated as CASTRGPEAFF.

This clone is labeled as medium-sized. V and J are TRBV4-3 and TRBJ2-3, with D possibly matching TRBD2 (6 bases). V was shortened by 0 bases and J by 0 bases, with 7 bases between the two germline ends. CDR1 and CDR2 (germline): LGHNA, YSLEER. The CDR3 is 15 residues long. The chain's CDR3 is CASSQDGTSTDTQYF. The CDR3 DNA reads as TGCGCCAGCAGCCAAGATGGGACTAGCACAGATACGCAGTATTTT.

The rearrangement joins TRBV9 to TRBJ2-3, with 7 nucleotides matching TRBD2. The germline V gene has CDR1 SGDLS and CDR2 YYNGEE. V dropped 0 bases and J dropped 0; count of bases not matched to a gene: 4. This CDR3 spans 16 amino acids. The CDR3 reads CASSVGASGSTDTQYF. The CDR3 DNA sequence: TGTGCCAGCAGCGTAGGGGCTAGCGGCAGCACAGATACGCAGTATTTT.

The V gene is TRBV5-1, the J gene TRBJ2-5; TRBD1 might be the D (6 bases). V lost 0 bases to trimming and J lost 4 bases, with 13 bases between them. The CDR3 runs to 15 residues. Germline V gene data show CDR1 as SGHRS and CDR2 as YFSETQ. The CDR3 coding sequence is TGCGCCAGCAGCTTGGGGGTACAGGGTGGAGAGACCCAGTACTTC. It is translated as CASSLGVQGGETQYF.

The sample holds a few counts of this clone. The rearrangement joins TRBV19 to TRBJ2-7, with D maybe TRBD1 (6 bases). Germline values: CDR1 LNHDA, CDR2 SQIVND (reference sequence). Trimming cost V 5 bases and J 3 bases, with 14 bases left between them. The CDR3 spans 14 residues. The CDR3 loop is CASSSALGGYEQYF. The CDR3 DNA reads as TGTGCCAGTAGTTCCGCCTTAGGGGGCTACGAGCAGTACTTC.

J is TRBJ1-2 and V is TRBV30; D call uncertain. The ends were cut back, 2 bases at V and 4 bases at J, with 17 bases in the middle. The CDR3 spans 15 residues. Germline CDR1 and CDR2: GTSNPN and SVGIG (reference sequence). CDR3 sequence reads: CAWSRLAWETYGYTF. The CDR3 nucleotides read TGTGCCTGGAGTCGCCTAGCTTGGGAGACCTATGGCTACACCTTC.

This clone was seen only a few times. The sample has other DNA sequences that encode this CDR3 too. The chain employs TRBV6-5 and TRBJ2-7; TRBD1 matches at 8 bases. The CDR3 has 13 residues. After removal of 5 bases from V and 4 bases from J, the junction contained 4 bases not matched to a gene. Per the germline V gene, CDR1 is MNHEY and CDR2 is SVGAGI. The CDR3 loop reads CASSARGPYEQYF. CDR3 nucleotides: TGTGCCAGCAGTGCCAGGGGGCCGTACGAGCAGTACTTC.

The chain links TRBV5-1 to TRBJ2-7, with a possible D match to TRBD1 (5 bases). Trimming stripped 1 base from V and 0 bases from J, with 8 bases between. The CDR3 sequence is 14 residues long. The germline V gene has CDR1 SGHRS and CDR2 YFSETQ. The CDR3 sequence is CASSLRGNSYEQYF. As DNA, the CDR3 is TGCGCCAGCAGCTTGAGGGGAAACTCCTACGAGCAGTACTTC.

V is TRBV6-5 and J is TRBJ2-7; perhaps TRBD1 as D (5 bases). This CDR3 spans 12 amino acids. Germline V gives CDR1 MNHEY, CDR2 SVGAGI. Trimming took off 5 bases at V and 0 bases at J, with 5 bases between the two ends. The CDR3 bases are TGTGCCAGCAGTGACAGCTCCTACGAGCAGTACTTC. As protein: CASSDSSYEQYF.

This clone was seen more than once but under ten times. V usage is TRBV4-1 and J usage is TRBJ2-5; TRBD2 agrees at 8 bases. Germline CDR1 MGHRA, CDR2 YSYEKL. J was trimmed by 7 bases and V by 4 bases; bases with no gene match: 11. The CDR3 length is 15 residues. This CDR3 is CASSPGLGLAGTQYF. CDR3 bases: TGCGCCAGCAGCCCAGGTCTCGGGCTAGCGGGGACCCAGTACTTC.